This T cell receptor (beta chain) originates from a study of T-cell memory formation after mild COVID-19. General study findings and limits: Later expanders leaned CD4+, whereas clones that contracted between day 15 and 85 were balanced CD4/CD8.

TCRdb re-called the 5' RACE reads through MiXCR, storing one row per CDR3 protein. The sample includes about 430,000 distinct CDR3 sequences, approximately 24% of them seen just once. On this clonotype itself: Its target is not known.

CDR1 is KGHSH and CDR2 is LQKENI in the germline V gene. Trimming removed 5 bases from V and 0 bases from J, with 10 bases in between. The CDR3 length is 15 residues. V gene TRBV18 combines with J gene TRBJ2-2; the D gene is possibly TRBD2 (5 bases). Specimen: PBMCs or a T cell subset sorted from them (not recorded which). The sequence was collected from an adult woman who had mild COVID-19 (a few samples of this study predate the infection). Cell type and time point are not known. The CDR3: CASSAAGTNTGELFF. The CDR3 DNA reads TGTGCCAGCTCAGCAGCCGGGACGAACACCGGGGAGCTGTTTTTT. The full variable domain, with the rest looked up from reference TRBV18 and TRBJ2-2, is NAGVMQNPRHLVRRRGQEARLRCSPMKGHSHVYWYRQLPEEGLKFMVYLQKENIIDESGMPKERFSAEFPKEGPSILRIQQVVRGDSAAYFCASSAAGTNTGELFFGEGSRLTVL.